This TCR beta chain was sequenced in a study of neoadjuvant anti-PD-1 for oral cavity cancer. Findings and caveats of the study: Higher pretreatment blood Treg/Th17 ratios correlated with higher pretreatment blood and lower post-treatment tumor TCRbeta clonality. Non-responders to neoadjuvant nivolumab had significantly more clonal PBMC T cells than responders.

No culture or expansion preceded analysis of these blood cells. Measured with immunoSEQ multiplex PCR; TCRdb has only the in-frame clones, and not every one. Of roughly 67,000 clones in the sample, approximately 82% were seen once. The V end lost 0 bases, the J end lost 5 bases, and 17 bases lay between the germline ends. Germline V gene data show CDR1 as MNHEY and CDR2 as SVGAGI. The CDR3 has 16 amino acids. As concerns this clone: The antigen is not known.

The source material was PBMCs, sampled before nivolumab (anti-PD-1) treatment. The TCR comes from a person between 40 and 80 years old with oral cavity squamous cell carcinoma. The chain is built from TRBV6-5 and TRBJ2-7, with D uncertain. The CDR3, as DNA: TGTGCCAGCAGTTACTCTGTTAGTCCAGTATTCAACGAGCAGTACTTC. This sequence encodes CASSYSVSPVFNEQYF.